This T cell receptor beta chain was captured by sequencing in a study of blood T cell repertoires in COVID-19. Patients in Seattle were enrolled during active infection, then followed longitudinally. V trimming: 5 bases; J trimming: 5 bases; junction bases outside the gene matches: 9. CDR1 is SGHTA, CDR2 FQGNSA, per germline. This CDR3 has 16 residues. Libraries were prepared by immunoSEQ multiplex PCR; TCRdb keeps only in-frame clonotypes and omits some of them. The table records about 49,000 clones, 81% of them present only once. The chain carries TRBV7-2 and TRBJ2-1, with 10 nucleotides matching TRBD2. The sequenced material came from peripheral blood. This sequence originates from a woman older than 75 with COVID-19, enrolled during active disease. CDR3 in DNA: TGTGCCAGCAGCGCCTGGACTAGCGGCAAGGACAATGAGCAGTTCTTC. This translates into CASSAWTSGKDNEQFF.